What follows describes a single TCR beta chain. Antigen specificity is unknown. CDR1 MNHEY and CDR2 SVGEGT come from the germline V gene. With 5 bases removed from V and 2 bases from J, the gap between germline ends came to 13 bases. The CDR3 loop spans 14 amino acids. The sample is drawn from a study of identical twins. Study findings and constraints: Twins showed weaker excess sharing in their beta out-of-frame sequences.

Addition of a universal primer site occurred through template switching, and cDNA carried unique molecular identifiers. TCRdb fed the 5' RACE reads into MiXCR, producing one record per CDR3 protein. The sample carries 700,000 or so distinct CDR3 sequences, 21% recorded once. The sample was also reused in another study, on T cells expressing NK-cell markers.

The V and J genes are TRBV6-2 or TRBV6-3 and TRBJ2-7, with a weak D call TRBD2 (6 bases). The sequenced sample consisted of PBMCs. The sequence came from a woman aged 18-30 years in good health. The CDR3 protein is CASSRPGLTYEQYF. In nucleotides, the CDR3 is TGTGCCAGCAGTAGACCGGGACTGACCTACGAGCAGTACTTC.